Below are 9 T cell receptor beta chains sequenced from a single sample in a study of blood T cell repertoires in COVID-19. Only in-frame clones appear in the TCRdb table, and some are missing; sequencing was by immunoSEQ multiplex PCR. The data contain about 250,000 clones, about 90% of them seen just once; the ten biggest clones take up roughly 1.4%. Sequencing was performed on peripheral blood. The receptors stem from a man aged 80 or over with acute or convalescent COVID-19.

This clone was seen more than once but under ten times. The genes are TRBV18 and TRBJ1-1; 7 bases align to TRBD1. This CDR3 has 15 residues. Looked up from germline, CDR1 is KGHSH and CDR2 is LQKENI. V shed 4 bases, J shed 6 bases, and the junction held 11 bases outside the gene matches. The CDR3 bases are TGTGCCAGCTCACGGGACAGCTCAATGTTACCTGAAGCTTTCTTT. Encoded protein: CASSRDSSMLPEAFF.

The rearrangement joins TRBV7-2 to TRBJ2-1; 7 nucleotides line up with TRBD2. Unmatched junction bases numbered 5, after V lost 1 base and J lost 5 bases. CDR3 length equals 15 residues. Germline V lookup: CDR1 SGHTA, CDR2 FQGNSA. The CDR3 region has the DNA TGTGCCAGCAGCTTAGATGGCGGGAGACACAATGAGCAGTTCTTC. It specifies CASSLDGGRHNEQFF. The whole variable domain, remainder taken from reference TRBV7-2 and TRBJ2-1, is GAGVSQSPSNKVTEKGKDVELRCDPISGHTALYWYRQSLGQGLEFLIYFQGNSAPDKSGLPSDRFSAERTGGSVSTLTIQRTQQEDSAVYLCASSLDGGRHNEQFFGPGTRLTVL.

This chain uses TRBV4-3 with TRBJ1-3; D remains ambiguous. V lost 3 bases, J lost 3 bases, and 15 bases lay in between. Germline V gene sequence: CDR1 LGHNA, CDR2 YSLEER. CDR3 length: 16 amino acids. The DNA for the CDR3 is TGCGCCAGCAGCCAGGGAGTGAATTTACTTGGAAACACCATATATTTT. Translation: CASSQGVNLLGNTIYF.

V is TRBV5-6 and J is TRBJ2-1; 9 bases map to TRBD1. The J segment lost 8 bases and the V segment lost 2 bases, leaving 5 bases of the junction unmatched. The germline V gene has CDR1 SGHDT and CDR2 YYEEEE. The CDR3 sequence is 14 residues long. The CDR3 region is CASSLGDRVHEQFF. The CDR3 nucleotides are TGTGCCAGCAGCTTAGGGGACAGGGTGCATGAGCAGTTCTTC.

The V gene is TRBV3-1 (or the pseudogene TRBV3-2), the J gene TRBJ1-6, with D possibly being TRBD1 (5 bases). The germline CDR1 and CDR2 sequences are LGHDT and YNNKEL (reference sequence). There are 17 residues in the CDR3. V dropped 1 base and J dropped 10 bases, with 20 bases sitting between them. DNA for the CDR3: TGTGCCAGCAGCCAAGGTCCCACTGGGCAGGGTGGCTCACCCCTCCACTTT. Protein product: CASSQGPTGQGGSPLHF.

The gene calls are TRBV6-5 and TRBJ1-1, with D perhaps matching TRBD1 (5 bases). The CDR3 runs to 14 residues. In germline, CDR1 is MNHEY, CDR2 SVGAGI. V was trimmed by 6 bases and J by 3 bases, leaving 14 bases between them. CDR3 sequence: CASRPPGGDTEAFF. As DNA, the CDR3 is TGTGCCAGCAGGCCCCCGGGAGGGGACACTGAAGCTTTCTTT.

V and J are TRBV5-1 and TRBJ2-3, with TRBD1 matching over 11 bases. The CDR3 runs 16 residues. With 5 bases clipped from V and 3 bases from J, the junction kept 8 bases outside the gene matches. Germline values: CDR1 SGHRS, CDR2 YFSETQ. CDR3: CASRSQGQGETDTQYF. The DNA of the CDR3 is TGCGCCAGCAGAAGTCAGGGACAGGGGGAGACAGATACGCAGTATTTT.

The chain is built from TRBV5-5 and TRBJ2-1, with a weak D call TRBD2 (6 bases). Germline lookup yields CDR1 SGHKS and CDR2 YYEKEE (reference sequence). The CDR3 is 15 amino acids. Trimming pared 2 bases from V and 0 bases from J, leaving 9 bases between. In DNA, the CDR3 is TGTGCCAGCAGCTTTCGGGACTCCTCCTACAATGAGCAGTTCTTC. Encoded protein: CASSFRDSSYNEQFF.

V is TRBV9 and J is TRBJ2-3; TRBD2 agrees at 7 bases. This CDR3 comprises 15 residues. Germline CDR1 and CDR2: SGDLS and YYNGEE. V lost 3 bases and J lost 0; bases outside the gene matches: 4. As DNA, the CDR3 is TGTGCCAGCAGCGCCAGCGGGGTTAGCACAGATACGCAGTATTTT. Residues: CASSASGVSTDTQYF.